This T cell receptor beta chain was captured in a study of T cell changes during pregnancy in multiple sclerosis. TCRdb's table, derived via immunoSEQ multiplex PCR, lists solely in-frame clones and lacks some. Of about 40,000 clones listed, about 94% are singletons. This CDR3 has 13 residues. Trimming shortened V by 2 bases and J by 3 bases, and 6 bases separated the two germline ends. CDR1 KGHSH and CDR2 LQKENI come from the germline V gene. Specimen: peripheral blood, collected in the third trimester of pregnancy. The sequence derives from a female donor with multiple sclerosis, enrolled in a pregnancy study. The rearrangement joins TRBV18 to TRBJ2-3; D is unclear. The CDR3 is CASSPTLTDTQYF. For the CDR3, the DNA is TGTGCCAGCTCACCAACACTAACAGATACGCAGTATTTT.